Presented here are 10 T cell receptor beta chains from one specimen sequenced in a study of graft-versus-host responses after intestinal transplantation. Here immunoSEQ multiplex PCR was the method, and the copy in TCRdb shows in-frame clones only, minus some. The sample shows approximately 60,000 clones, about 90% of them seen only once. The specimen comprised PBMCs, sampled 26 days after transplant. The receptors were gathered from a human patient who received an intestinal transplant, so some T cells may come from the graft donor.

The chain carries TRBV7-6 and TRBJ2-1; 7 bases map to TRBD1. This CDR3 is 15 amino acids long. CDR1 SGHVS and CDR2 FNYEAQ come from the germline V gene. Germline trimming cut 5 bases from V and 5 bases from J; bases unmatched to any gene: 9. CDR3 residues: CASSPATGDDNEQFF. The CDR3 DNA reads TGTGCCAGCAGCCCCGCCACAGGGGATGACAATGAGCAGTTCTTC.

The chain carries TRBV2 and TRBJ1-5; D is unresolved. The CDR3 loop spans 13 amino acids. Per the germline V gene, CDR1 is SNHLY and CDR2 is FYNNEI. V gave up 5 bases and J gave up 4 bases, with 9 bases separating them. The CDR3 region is CASSMRENQPQHF. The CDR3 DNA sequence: TGTGCCAGCAGTATGAGGGAGAATCAGCCCCAGCATTTT.

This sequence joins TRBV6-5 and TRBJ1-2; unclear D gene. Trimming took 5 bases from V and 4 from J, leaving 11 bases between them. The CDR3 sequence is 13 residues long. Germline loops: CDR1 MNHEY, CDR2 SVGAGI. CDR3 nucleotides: TGTGCCAGCAGTGAAGACACGTCCTATGGCTACACCTTC. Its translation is CASSEDTSYGYTF.

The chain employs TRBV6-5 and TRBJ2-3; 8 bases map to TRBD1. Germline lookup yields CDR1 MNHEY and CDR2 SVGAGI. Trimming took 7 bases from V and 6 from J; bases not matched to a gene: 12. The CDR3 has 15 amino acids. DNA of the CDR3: TGTGCCAGCAAGAAAACAGGGGGGAAGGGGGATACGCAGTATTTT. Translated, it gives CASKKTGGKGDTQYF.

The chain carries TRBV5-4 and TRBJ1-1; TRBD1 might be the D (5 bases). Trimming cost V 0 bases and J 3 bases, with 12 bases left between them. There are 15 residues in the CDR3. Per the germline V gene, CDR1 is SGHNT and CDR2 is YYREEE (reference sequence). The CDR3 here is CASSLGVGGYTEAFF. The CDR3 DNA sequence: TGTGCCAGCAGCTTGGGTGTGGGGGGATACACTGAAGCTTTCTTT.

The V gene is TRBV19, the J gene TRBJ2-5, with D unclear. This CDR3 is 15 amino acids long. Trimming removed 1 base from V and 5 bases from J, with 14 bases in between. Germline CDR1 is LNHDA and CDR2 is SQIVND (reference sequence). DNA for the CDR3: TGTGCCAGTAGTATAGGTACAGACGGCCGGGAGACCCAGTACTTC. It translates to CASSIGTDGRETQYF.

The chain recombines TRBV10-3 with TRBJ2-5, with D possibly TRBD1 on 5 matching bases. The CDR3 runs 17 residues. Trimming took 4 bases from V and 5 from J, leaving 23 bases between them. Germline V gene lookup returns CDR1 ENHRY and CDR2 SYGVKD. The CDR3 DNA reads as TGTGCCATCAGTGTAAGGTTTCAGGCAGGGATAGAGGAGACCCAGTACTTC. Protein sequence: CAISVRFQAGIEETQYF.

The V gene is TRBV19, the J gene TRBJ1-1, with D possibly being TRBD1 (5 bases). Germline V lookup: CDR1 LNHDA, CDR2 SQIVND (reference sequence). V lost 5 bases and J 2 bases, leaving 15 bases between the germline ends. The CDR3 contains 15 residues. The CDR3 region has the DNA TGTGCCAGTAGTGACTTAACGGGGGGAAACACTGAAGCTTTCTTT. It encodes CASSDLTGGNTEAFF.

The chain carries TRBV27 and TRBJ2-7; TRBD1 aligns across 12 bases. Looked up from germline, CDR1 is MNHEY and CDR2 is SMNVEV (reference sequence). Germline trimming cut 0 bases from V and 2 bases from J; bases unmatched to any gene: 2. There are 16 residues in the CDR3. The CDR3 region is CASSLSGQGAPYEQYF. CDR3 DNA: TGTGCCAGCAGTTTATCGGGACAGGGGGCCCCCTACGAGCAGTACTTC.

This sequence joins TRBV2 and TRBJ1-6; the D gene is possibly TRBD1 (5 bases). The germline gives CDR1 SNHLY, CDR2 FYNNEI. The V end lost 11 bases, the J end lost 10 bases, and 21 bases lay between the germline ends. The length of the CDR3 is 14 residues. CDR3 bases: TGTGCCGGGAGGGATGACGGGGCTTCGTCACCCCTCCACTTT. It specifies CAGRDDGASSPLHF.